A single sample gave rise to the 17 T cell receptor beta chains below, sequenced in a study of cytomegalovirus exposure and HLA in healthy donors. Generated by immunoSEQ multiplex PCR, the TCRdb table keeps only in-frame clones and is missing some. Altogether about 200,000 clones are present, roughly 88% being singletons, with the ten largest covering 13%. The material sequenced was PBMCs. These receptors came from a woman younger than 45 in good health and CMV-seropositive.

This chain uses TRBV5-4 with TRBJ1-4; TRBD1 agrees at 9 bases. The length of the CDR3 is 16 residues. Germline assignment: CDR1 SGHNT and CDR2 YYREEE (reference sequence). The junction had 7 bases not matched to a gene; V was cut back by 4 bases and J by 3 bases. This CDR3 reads CASSARQGDPNEKLFF. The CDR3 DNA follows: TGTGCCAGCAGCGCGCGACAGGGGGACCCTAATGAAAAACTGTTTTTT.

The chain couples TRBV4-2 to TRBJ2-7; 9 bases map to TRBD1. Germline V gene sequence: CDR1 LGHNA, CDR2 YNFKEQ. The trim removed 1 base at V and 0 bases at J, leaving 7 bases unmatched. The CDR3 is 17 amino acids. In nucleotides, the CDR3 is TGTGCCAGCAGCCAAGTTTCCGGGACAGGGTTCTCCTACGAGCAGTACTTC. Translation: CASSQVSGTGFSYEQYF.

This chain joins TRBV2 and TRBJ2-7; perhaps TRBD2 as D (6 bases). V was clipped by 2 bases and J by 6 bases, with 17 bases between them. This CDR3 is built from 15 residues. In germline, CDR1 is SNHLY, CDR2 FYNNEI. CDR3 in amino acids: CASSEQGGPRGEQYF. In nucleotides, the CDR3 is TGTGCCAGCAGTGAACAAGGAGGGCCTCGAGGCGAGCAGTACTTC.

The CDR3 DNA reads TGTGCCAGCAGCCTCCGGAGGTCATCAACTAATGAAAAACTGTTTTTT. Its protein is CASSLRRSSTNEKLFF. This rearrangement joins TRBV5-6 to TRBJ1-4; no clear D gene. V was trimmed by 4 bases and J by 0 bases, leaving 13 bases between them. Germline V lookup: CDR1 SGHDT, CDR2 YYEEEE. The CDR3 is 16 residues long.

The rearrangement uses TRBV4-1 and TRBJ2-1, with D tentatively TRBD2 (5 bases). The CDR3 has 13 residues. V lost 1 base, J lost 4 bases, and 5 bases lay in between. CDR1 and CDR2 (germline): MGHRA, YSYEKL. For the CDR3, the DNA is TGCGCCAGCAGCCAAGCGGGATACAATGAGCAGTTCTTC. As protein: CASSQAGYNEQFF.

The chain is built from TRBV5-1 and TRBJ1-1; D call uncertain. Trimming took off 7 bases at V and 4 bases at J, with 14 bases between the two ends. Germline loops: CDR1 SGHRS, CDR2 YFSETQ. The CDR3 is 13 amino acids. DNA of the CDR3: TGCGCCAGCGATCCGGGGATGGGCACTGAAGCTTTCTTT. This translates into CASDPGMGTEAFF. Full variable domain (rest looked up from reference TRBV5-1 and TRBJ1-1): KAGVTQTPRYLIKTRGQQVTLSCSPISGHRSVSWYQQTPGQGLQFLFEYFSETQRNKGNFPGRFSGRQFSNSRSEMNVSTLELGDSALYLCASDPGMGTEAFFGQGTRLTVV.

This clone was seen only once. The CDR3 coding sequence is TGTGCCAGCAGCCAGATGGGTCGAGCGGGAACCAATGAGCAGTTCTTC. Amino acids: CASSQMGRAGTNEQFF. V is TRBV14 and J is TRBJ2-1, with 7 positions matching TRBD2. The CDR3 is 16 residues long. Germline V lookup: CDR1 SGHDN, CDR2 FVKESK. V shed 3 bases and J 6 bases; nucleotides not matched to a gene: 11.

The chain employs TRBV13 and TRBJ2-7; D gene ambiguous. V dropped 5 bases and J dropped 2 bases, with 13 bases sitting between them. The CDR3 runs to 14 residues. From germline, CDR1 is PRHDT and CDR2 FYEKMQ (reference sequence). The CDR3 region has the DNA TGTGCCAGCAGCCCTACTGTGCATACCTACGAGCAGTACTTC. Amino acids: CASSPTVHTYEQYF.

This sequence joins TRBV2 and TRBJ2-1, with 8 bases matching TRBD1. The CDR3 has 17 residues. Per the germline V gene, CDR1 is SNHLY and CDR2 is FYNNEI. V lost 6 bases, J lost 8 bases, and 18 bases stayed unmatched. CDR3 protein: CASRHLSGTGIIYEQFF. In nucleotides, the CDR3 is TGTGCCAGCAGGCATCTTTCTGGGACAGGCATCATTTATGAGCAGTTCTTC. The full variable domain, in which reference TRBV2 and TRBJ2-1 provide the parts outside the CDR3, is EPEVTQTPSHQVTQMGQEVILRCVPISNHLYFYWYRQILGQKVEFLVSFYNNEISEKSEIFDDQFSVERPDGSNFTLKIRSTKLEDSAMYFCASRHLSGTGIIYEQFFGPGTRLTVL.

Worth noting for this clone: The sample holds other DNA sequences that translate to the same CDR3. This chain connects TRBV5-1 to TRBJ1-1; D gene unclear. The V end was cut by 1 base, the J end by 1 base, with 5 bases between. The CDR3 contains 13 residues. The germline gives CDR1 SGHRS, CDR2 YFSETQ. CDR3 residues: CASSLQENTEAFF. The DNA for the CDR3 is TGCGCCAGCAGCTTGCAGGAGAACACTGAAGCTTTCTTT.

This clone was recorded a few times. The CDR3 bases are TGTGCCAGCAGCTCTCGACAGTCTATTGAGCAGTTCTTC. As protein: CASSSRQSIEQFF. The chain is built from TRBV4-2 and TRBJ2-1; TRBD1 is a possible D gene (5 bases). Germline CDR1 LGHNA, CDR2 YNFKEQ. The CDR3 is made up of 13 amino acids. The V and J ends lost 5 bases and 9 bases respectively, with 14 bases between them.

The CDR3 nucleotides are TGTGCCAGCAGTTTCAGCCGGGACAGGGAGGGTCGAGCTTTCTTT. Amino acids: CASSFSRDREGRAFF. The rearrangement joins TRBV27 to TRBJ1-1; 9 bases are a match to TRBD1. The germline V gene encodes CDR1 MNHEY and CDR2 SMNVEV (reference sequence). V lost 3 bases and J lost 10; bases outside the gene matches: 12. The CDR3 runs to 15 residues.

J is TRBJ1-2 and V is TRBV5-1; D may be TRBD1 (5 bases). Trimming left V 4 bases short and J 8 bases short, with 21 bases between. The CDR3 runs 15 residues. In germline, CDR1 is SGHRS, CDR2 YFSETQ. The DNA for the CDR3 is TGCGCCAGCAGCCGGGCTTCCGGCCAGGGAGGCGGCTACACCTTC. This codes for CASSRASGQGGGYTF.

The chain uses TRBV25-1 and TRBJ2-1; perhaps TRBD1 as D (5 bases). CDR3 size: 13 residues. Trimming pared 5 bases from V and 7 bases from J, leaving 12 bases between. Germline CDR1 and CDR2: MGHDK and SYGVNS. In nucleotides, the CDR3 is TGTGCCAGCAGTAAGACAGTCGGGAATGAGCAGTTCTTC. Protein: CASSKTVGNEQFF.

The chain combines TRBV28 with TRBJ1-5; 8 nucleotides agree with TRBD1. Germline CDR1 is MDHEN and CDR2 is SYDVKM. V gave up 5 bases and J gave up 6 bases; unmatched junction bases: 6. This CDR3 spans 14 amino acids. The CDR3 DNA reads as TGTGCCAGCAGTCGGACAGGGTCGGCTCAGCCCCAGCATTTT. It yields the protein CASSRTGSAQPQHF. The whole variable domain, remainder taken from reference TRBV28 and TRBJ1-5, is DVKVTQSSRYLVKRTGEKVFLECVQDMDHENMFWYRQDPGLGLRLIYFSYDVKMKEKGDIPEGYSVSREKKERFSLILESASTNQTSMYLCASSRTGSAQPQHFGDGTRLSIL.

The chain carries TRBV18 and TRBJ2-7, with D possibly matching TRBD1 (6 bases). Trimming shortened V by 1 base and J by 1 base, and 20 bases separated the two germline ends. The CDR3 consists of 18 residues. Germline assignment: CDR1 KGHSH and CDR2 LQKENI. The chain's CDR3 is CASSPRYGEQGTSYEQYF. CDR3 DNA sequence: TGTGCCAGCTCACCACGATATGGGGAACAGGGTACTTCCTACGAGCAGTACTTC.

CDR3 in amino acids: CASSLDRVSGEAFF. CDR3 sequence (DNA): TGTGCCAGCAGCTTGGACAGGGTCTCTGGTGAAGCTTTCTTT. The rearrangement links TRBV5-5 to TRBJ1-1, with a weak D call TRBD1 (6 bases). Germline V lookup: CDR1 SGHKS, CDR2 YYEKEE (reference sequence). The CDR3 consists of 14 residues. V was cut by 0 bases and J by 7 bases, with 13 bases left in between.